Listed here are 16 T cell receptor beta chains from one sample, sequenced in a study of blood T cell repertoires in COVID-19. TCRdb keeps only in-frame clones here, not all; method: immunoSEQ multiplex PCR. The sample lists roughly 15,000 clones; 70% to 90% were seen once. The specimen was peripheral blood. These receptors came from a human donor in a cohort sampled during active COVID-19.

This chain connects TRBV2 to TRBJ2-1; 10 bases agree with TRBD1. The CDR3 spans 13 residues. V shed 10 bases and J 6 bases; nucleotides not matched to a gene: 6. Looked up from germline, CDR1 is SNHLY and CDR2 is FYNNEI. CDR3 protein: CAITGTGVNEQFF. The DNA of the CDR3 is TGTGCCATCACCGGGACAGGGGTCAATGAGCAGTTCTTC.

V gene TRBV7-9 combines with J gene TRBJ2-2; TRBD1 matches at 7 bases. The CDR3 sequence is 16 residues long. The germline V gene encodes CDR1 SEHNR and CDR2 FQNEAQ (reference sequence). The ends lost 3 bases at V and 1 base at J; junction bases unmatched: 5. CDR3 DNA: TGTGCCAGCAGCTTTTCCCGGGACAGGAACACCGGGGAGCTGTTTTTT. This sequence encodes CASSFSRDRNTGELFF.

This chain uses TRBV10-2 with TRBJ1-2; no clear D. CDR3 length: 12 residues. The germline CDR1 and CDR2 sequences are WSHSY and SAAADI. V was shortened by 3 bases and J by 5 bases, with 7 bases between the two germline ends. CDR3 DNA sequence: TGCGCCAGCAGTGAAACGGGGTATGGCTACACCTTC. Translation: CASSETGYGYTF.

This chain uses TRBV7-2 with TRBJ2-1, with 7 bases matching TRBD1. Germline V lookup: CDR1 SGHTA, CDR2 FQGNSA. Trimming took 0 bases from V and 3 from J; bases not matched to a gene: 5. CDR3 size: 16 residues. CDR3 protein: CASSLAPDRFYNEQFF. CDR3 nucleotide sequence: TGTGCCAGCAGCTTAGCCCCGGACAGGTTCTACAATGAGCAGTTCTTC.

The rearrangement uses TRBV21-1 and TRBJ1-5. TRBV21-1 is marked as a pseudogene. CDR3 size: 15 residues. In nucleotides, the CDR3 is TGTGCCAGCAGATATGAGGGTTATAGCAATCAGCCCCAGCATTTT. Amino acids: CASRYEGYSNQPQHF.

V gene TRBV19 combines with J gene TRBJ2-4; D is perhaps TRBD1 (5 bases). V dropped 4 bases and J dropped 5 bases, with 21 bases sitting between them. Germline V gene lookup returns CDR1 LNHDA and CDR2 SQIVND (reference sequence). The CDR3 has 17 amino acids. CDR3 region: CASSRRTAGFSENIQYF. The DNA of the CDR3 is TGTGCCAGTAGTAGACGAACAGCAGGGTTTTCGGAAAACATTCAGTACTTC.

V usage is TRBV4-2 and J usage is TRBJ2-2, with no clear D. V shed 0 bases and J shed 5 bases, with 7 bases lying between them. The CDR3 is made up of 14 amino acids. CDR1 and CDR2 (germline): LGHNA, YNFKEQ. CDR3 in amino acids: CASSQDRETGELFF. The CDR3 bases are TGTGCCAGCAGCCAAGATCGAGAAACCGGGGAGCTGTTTTTT.

The V gene is TRBV5-1, the J gene TRBJ2-7; tentative D call: TRBD2 (6 bases). CDR1 is SGHRS and CDR2 is YFSETQ in the germline V gene. This CDR3 region has 12 residues. The V and J ends lost 1 base and 5 bases respectively, with 7 bases between them. CDR3 sequence reads: CASSLWGDEQYF. The CDR3 bases are TGCGCCAGCAGCTTGTGGGGGGACGAGCAGTACTTC.

The chain couples TRBV19 to TRBJ2-1, with TRBD2 as a possible D gene (5 bases). Germline CDR1 and CDR2: LNHDA and SQIVND (reference sequence). Trimming pared 10 bases from V and 15 bases from J, leaving 19 bases between. The CDR3 length is 11 residues. The CDR3: CATSGGPSPFF. The CDR3 DNA reads as TGTGCCACGAGCGGCGGACCCAGCCCGTTCTTC.

CDR3 protein: CASSKAGGIDTQYF. The CDR3 DNA reads TGTGCCAGTAGTAAGGCGGGAGGGATAGATACGCAGTATTTT. V usage is TRBV19 and J usage is TRBJ2-3; 9 bases agree with TRBD2. The V gene end was trimmed by 4 bases and the J gene end by 5 bases; junction bases not matched to a gene: 4. The germline V gene encodes CDR1 LNHDA and CDR2 SQIVND (reference sequence). The CDR3 has 14 residues.

V gene TRBV5-4 combines with J gene TRBJ2-1, with 7 nucleotides matching TRBD2. The CDR3 spans 15 residues. With V trimmed by 5 bases and J by 2 bases, 7 bases remained unmatched. In germline, CDR1 is SGHNT, CDR2 YYREEE (reference sequence). In DNA, the CDR3 is TGTGCCAGCAGATTGACCAGCGGGGCCTACAATGAGCAGTTCTTC. Its protein product is CASRLTSGAYNEQFF.

The CDR3 region is CATSRGTGGQTEAFF. In DNA form, the CDR3 reads TGTGCCACCAGCAGGGGGACAGGGGGCCAGACTGAAGCTTTCTTT. This chain links TRBV15 with TRBJ1-1; 12 bases are a match to TRBD1. Germline trimming cut 3 bases from V and 5 bases from J; bases unmatched to any gene: 4. The CDR3 totals 15 residues. In germline, CDR1 is LNHNV, CDR2 YYDKDF (reference sequence).

The chain links TRBV9 to TRBJ1-4, with D uncertain. The CDR3 is made up of 15 amino acids. The V gene lost 4 bases and the J gene lost 4 bases, with 14 bases spanning the gap. Germline loops: CDR1 SGDLS, CDR2 YYNGEE. This CDR3 is CASSLETGNNEKLFF. The CDR3 DNA reads as TGTGCCAGCAGCCTCGAGACGGGAAATAATGAAAAACTGTTTTTT.

V usage is TRBV27 and J usage is TRBJ2-7; no clear D gene. The germline CDR1 and CDR2 sequences are MNHEY and SMNVEV (reference sequence). There are 14 residues in the CDR3. V lost 0 bases to trimming and J lost 1 base, with 7 bases between them. CDR3 nucleotide sequence: TGTGCCAGCAGTTTATCGACTTCATCCTACGAGCAGTACTTC. Amino acids: CASSLSTSSYEQYF.

The V and J genes are TRBV5-1 and TRBJ2-3; D gene unclear. The V gene's germline CDR1 is SGHRS and CDR2 YFSETQ. Trimming left V 4 bases short and J 2 bases short, with 11 bases between. The CDR3 spans 14 residues. CDR3 sequence: CASSGGVITDTQYF. Written as DNA, the CDR3 is TGCGCCAGCAGCGGCGGAGTTATCACAGATACGCAGTATTTT.

This rearrangement joins TRBV4-2 to TRBJ1-1; no clear D. Trimming removed 4 bases from V and 6 bases from J, with 12 bases in between. Germline V lookup: CDR1 LGHNA, CDR2 YNFKEQ. The CDR3 totals 13 residues. The CDR3, as DNA: TGTGCCAGCAGCCTCAGCCTAGACTCTGAAGCTTTCTTT. It codes for CASSLSLDSEAFF.